This T cell receptor beta chain was retrieved from a study of radiotherapy plus CTLA-4 blockade in lung cancer. This clone has only one observation. Its cognate antigen is unknown. Study outcomes and limitations: The best prediction of response reportedly came from early blood T cell clone dynamics, with interferon-beta. After radiotherapy and ipilimumab, tumor-derived clones expanded in peripheral blood.

The assay was immunoSEQ multiplex PCR, and TCRdb's table has in-frame clones only and misses some. The table includes around 100,000 clones, approximately 80% detected once. Germline V gene data show CDR1 as MNHEY and CDR2 as SVGAGI. Deletions cut 6 bases from V and 2 bases from J, with 13 bases between. There are 14 residues in the CDR3. Alongside CTLA-4 blockade with ipilimumab, patients with chemo-refractory metastatic non-small-cell lung cancer received focal radiation. The specimen comprised peripheral blood, sampled from a patient treated with radiotherapy plus ipilimumab. This clonotype originated in a human donor with non-small cell lung cancer that progressed on radiotherapy plus ipilimumab. Some clones in this sample may be carry-over from other donors' samples. The chain couples TRBV6-5 to TRBJ1-2; a weak D match, TRBD1 (6 bases). The CDR3 spells CASSTGSLNYGYTF. In DNA, the CDR3 is TGTGCCAGCAGCACAGGGTCCTTGAACTATGGCTACACCTTC.